The rows below give T cell receptor beta chains drawn from one sample of a study of T cell responses to AZD1222 COVID-19 vaccine. This table comes from immunoSEQ multiplex PCR, and its TCRdb copy is limited to in-frame clones, with some not included. The sample consists of 150,000 to 200,000 clones, 80% to 95% of them appearing once. This specimen consisted of peripheral blood, obtained on day 0 of AZD1222 vaccination. Source of these receptors: an adult in good health. The CDR3 runs from the conserved cysteine through the conserved F or W. The D gene is left open where the match is weak. Expanded clones are given a class, and other clones once, few, many or no size at all.

>.|TRBV29-1|TRBJ2-1|.
CSVSVSYNEQFF
TGCAGCGTATCGGTTTCCTACAATGAGCAGTTCTTC
>TRBD2|TRBV9|TRBJ2-3|.
CASSTRDYSDTQYF
TGTGCCAGCAGCACCAGGGACTATTCAGATACGCAGTATTTT
>.|TRBV6-1|TRBJ1-6|.
CASSEEDRGNSPLHF
TGTGCCAGCAGTGAAGAGGACAGAGGAAATTCACCCCTCCACTTT
>.|TRBV2|TRBJ2-1|.
CAASPGLIYNEQFF
TGTGCCGCCTCGCCGGGCCTAATTTACAATGAGCAGTTCTTC
>TRBD1|TRBV6-6|TRBJ1-4|.
CASSQGQGEGEKLFF
TGTGCCAGCAGTCAAGGTCAGGGGGAGGGTGAAAAACTGTTTTTT
>.|TRBV10-3|TRBJ2-5|.
CAISVGAGETQYF
TGTGCCATCAGTGTGGGGGCTGGAGAGACCCAGTACTTC
>.|TRBV30|TRBJ2-7|.
CAWSDDLAYEQYF
TGTGCCTGGAGTGACGACCTAGCCTACGAGCAGTACTTC
>TRBD1|TRBV10-3|TRBJ1-1|.
CAISASGGGNTEAFF
TGTGCCATCAGTGCCTCAGGGGGGGGGAACACTGAAGCTTTCTTT
>.|TRBV19|TRBJ2-4|.
CASSGQGLFGNIQYF
TGTGCCAGTAGTGGTCAAGGCCTATTTGGAAACATTCAGTACTTC
>.|TRBV5-1|TRBJ1-1|.
CASSPSAGSTEAFF
TGCGCCAGCAGCCCCTCGGCCGGGTCCACTGAAGCTTTCTTT
>.|TRBV11-3|TRBJ2-7|.
CASSQGGDSFHEQYF
TGTGCCAGCAGCCAGGGGGGGGACAGTTTCCACGAGCAGTACTTC
>.|TRBV3-1/TRBV3-2|TRBJ1-1|.
CASSPGTGEAFF
TGTGCCAGCAGCCCGGGGACGGGCGAGGCTTTCTTT
>TRBD1|TRBV10-1|TRBJ1-3|.
CASSGQLGNTIYF
TGCGCCAGCTCGGGACAGCTTGGAAACACCATATATTTT
>TRBD2|TRBV18|TRBJ2-1|.
CASSPFASGTIFDEQFF
TGTGCCAGCTCACCATTCGCTAGCGGGACGATCTTCGATGAGCAGTTCTTC
>.|TRBV4-2|TRBJ1-4|.
CASSQGRGVANEKLFF
TGTGCCAGCAGCCAAGGTCGGGGGGTAGCTAATGAAAAACTGTTTTTT
>.|TRBV6-5|TRBJ1-2|once
CAAQTRGLSHGYTF
TGTGCCGCGCAAACACGGGGGTTGAGTCATGGCTACACCTTC
>.|TRBV19|TRBJ2-7|.
CASGEDRSYEQYF
TGTGCCAGCGGGGAAGATAGGTCCTACGAGCAGTACTTC
>.|TRBV6-1|TRBJ2-5|.
CASSEVGGTQYF
TGTGCCAGCAGTGAAGTAGGAGGAACCCAGTACTTC
>TRBD1|TRBV29-1|TRBJ1-2|.
CSVEATGTGDDFNYGYTF
TGCAGCGTTGAGGCCACCGGGACAGGGGACGATTTTAACTATGGCTACACCTTC
>.|TRBV5-1|TRBJ2-1|.
CASSLEDSYNEQFF
TGCGCCAGCAGCTTGGAGGACTCCTACAATGAGCAGTTCTTC
>TRBD1|TRBV2|TRBJ1-6|.
CASSADRVENSPLHF
TGTGCCAGCAGCGCGGACAGGGTAGAGAATTCACCCCTCCACTTT
>.|TRBV3-1/TRBV3-2|TRBJ2-1|.
CASSQGDRLANEQFF
TGTGCCAGCAGCCAAGGAGATCGGCTGGCCAATGAGCAGTTCTTC
>.|TRBV6-5|TRBJ2-5|.
CASSYTNRAETQYF
TGTGCCAGCAGTTACACTAACAGGGCAGAGACCCAGTACTTC
>TRBD1|TRBV9|TRBJ2-7|.
CASSVGGTDTYEQYF
TGTGCCAGCAGCGTAGGGGGGACAGACACCTACGAGCAGTACTTC
>.|TRBV7-9|TRBJ1-2|.
CASSVGELNYGYTF
TGTGCCAGCAGCGTAGGGGAGCTTAACTATGGCTACACCTTC
>.|TRBV7-3|TRBJ2-1|.
CASSSSKDEQFF
TGTGCCAGCAGCTCGTCCAAGGATGAGCAGTTCTTC
>.|TRBV19|TRBJ1-5|.
CASSITGNQPQHF
TGTGCCAGTAGTATTACCGGTAATCAGCCCCAGCATTTT
>TRBD1|TRBV19|TRBJ2-2|.
CASSPWTGGDTGELFF
TGTGCCAGTAGTCCATGGACAGGGGGGGACACCGGGGAGCTGTTTTTT
>.|TRBV18|TRBJ2-5|.
CASSPGETQYF
TGTGCCAGCTCACCAGGGGAGACCCAGTACTTC
>TRBD2|TRBV6-6|TRBJ2-3|.
CASSRQPGPRRRASGGSNTDTQYF
TGTGCCAGCAGTCGCCAACCCGGACCCAGGAGAAGGGCTAGCGGAGGTTCTAACACAGATACGCAGTATTTT
>.|TRBV27|TRBJ1-6|once
CASTPGLGHSPLHF
TGTGCCAGCACCCCCGGACTTGGGCATTCACCCCTCCACTTT
>.|TRBV4-1|TRBJ2-3|.
CASSQGPGNTDTQYF
TGCGCCAGCAGCCAAGGACCAGGCAACACAGATACGCAGTATTTT
>.|TRBV7-2|TRBJ1-5|once
CASSLARQDNQPQHF
TGTGCCAGCAGCTTAGCGCGGCAGGACAATCAGCCCCAGCATTTT
>.|TRBV5-4|TRBJ2-1|.
CASSLRRGAIGIMNEQFF
TGTGCCAGCAGCTTACGGAGGGGGGCTATAGGGATAATGAATGAGCAGTTCTTC
>TRBD2|TRBV27|TRBJ2-7|once
CASRPGTSGSSYEQYF
TGTGCCAGCAGACCCGGGACTAGCGGGAGTTCCTACGAGCAGTACTTC
>TRBD2|TRBV4-2|TRBJ2-3|.
CASSQDLSGRTQYF
TGTGCCAGCAGCCAAGATCTTAGCGGGAGGACGCAGTATTTT
>.|TRBV6-5|TRBJ1-1|.
CANSQTRNTEAFF
TGTGCCAACAGCCAAACACGGAACACTGAAGCTTTCTTT
>.|TRBV11-2|TRBJ2-7|.
CASSPQQGRNYEQYF
TGTGCCAGCAGCCCCCAACAGGGTAGGAACTACGAGCAGTACTTC
>.|TRBV12-3/TRBV12-4|TRBJ2-1|.
CASSPRGLNWFF
TGTGCCAGCAGTCCTAGAGGATTAAATTGGTTCTTC
>TRBD1|TRBV6-6|TRBJ2-2|once
CASSSLDRANTGELFF
TGTGCCAGCAGTTCACTTGACAGGGCGAACACCGGGGAGCTGTTTTTT
>.|TRBV15|TRBJ2-1|.
CATSIGKTPSSYNEQFF
TGTGCCACCAGCATTGGCAAGACTCCGAGCTCCTACAATGAGCAGTTCTTC
>.|TRBV13|TRBJ2-2|medium-sized
CASSLRGDGRTGELFF
TGTGCCAGCAGCTTAAGGGGGGACGGTCGAACCGGGGAGCTGTTTTTT
>.|TRBV27|TRBJ1-2|.
CASSLGQGNYGYTF
TGTGCCAGCAGTTTAGGCCAGGGAAACTATGGCTACACCTTC
>.|TRBV18|TRBJ1-2|.
CASSPPYNYGYTF
TGTGCCAGCTCACCACCCTATAACTATGGCTACACCTTC
>.|TRBV27|TRBJ2-4|.
CASSFAALAKNIQYF
TGTGCCAGCAGTTTCGCGGCTCTGGCCAAAAACATTCAGTACTTC
>TRBD2|TRBV5-1|TRBJ2-7|.
CASSSASGPYEQYF
TGCGCCAGCAGCTCGGCTAGCGGCCCCTACGAGCAGTACTTC
>TRBD1|TRBV7-9|TRBJ2-1|.
CASSSRDSHYNEQFF
TGTGCCAGCAGCTCCCGGGACAGCCATTACAATGAGCAGTTCTTC
>.|TRBV7-9|TRBJ2-7|.
CASSPSSYEQYF
TGTGCCAGCAGCCCTAGCTCCTACGAGCAGTACTTC
>TRBD2|TRBV3-1/TRBV3-2|TRBJ2-3|.
CASSPSGGLTDTQYF
TGTGCCAGCAGCCCGTCGGGGGGGCTCACAGATACGCAGTATTTT
>TRBD1|TRBV14|TRBJ2-7|once
CASSPRTGLSNEQYF
TGTGCCAGCAGCCCAAGGACAGGGTTGAGTAACGAGCAGTACTTC
>.|TRBV2|TRBJ2-1|.
CASSETNWYNEQFF
TGTGCCAGCAGTGAAACAAATTGGTACAATGAGCAGTTCTTC
>TRBD1|TRBV5-1|TRBJ1-1|.
CASSPGGDRDTEAFF
TGCGCCAGCAGCCCAGGGGGAGATCGGGACACTGAAGCTTTCTTT
>TRBD1|TRBV7-2|TRBJ1-4|.
CASRVDRGQREKLFF
TGTGCCAGCAGAGTCGACAGGGGGCAACGTGAAAAACTGTTTTTT
>TRBD2|TRBV3-1/TRBV3-2|TRBJ2-5|.
CASSQEAGGGETQYF
TGTGCCAGCAGCCAAGAAGCGGGAGGGGGAGAGACCCAGTACTTC